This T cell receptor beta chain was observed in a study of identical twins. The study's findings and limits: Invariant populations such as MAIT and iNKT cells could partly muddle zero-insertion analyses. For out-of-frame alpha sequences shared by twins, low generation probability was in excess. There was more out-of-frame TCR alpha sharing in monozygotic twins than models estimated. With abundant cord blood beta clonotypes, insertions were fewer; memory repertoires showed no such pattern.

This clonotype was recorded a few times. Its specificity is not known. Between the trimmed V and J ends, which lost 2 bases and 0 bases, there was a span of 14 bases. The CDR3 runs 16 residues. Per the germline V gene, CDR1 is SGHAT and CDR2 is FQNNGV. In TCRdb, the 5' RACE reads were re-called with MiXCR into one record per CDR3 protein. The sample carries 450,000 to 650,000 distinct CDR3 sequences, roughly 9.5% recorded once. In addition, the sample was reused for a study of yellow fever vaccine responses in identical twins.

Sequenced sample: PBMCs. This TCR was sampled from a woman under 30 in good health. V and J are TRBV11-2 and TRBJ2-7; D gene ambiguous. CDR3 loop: CASSLLGASSSYEQYF. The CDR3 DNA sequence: TGTGCCAGCAGCTTATTAGGAGCCTCCAGCTCCTACGAGCAGTACTTC.